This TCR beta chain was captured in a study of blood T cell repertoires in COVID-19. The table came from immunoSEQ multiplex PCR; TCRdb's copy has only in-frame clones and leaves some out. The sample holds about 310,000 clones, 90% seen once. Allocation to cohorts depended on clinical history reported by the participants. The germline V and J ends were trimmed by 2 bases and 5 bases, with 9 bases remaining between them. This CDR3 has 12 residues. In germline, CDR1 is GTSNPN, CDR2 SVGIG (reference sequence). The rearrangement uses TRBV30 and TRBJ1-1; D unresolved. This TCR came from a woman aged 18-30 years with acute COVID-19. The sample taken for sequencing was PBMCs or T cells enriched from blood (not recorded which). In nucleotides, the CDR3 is TGTGCCTGGAGTCTGGCGGTAACTGAAGCTTTCTTT. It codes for CAWSLAVTEAFF.